This TCR beta chain appears in the sequencing data of a study of HIV-infected patients and healthy controls. Each CDR3 protein gets one entry after TCRdb re-called the 5' RACE reads with MiXCR. The data hold about 64,000 distinct CDR3 sequences, with roughly a fifth observed a single time. This clonotype was seen at least ten times. From germline, CDR1 is DFQATT and CDR2 SNEGSKA (reference sequence). J was trimmed by 5 bases and V by 0 bases; bases with no gene match: 10. This CDR3 has 16 amino acids. The chain links TRBV20-1 to TRBJ2-5, with 9 bases fitting TRBD2. The source material was CD4+ T cells from blood. This sequence originates from a human donor in good health. The DNA of the CDR3 is TGCAGTGCTAGAGACGAGCGGGAGGTTTTTCCGGAGACCCAGTACTTC. Translating it yields CSARDEREVFPETQYF.